This TCR beta chain was recovered during a study of shared clonotypes between healthy human individuals. Study overall: CD8 memory received one plate per donor, CD8 naive two, CD4 memory three and CD4 naive three. Study-wide points: Clonotypes that were shared across four donors made up around 4.6% of naive CD4 clonotypes.

V was trimmed by 5 bases and J by 4 bases, leaving 16 bases between them. Germline assignment: CDR1 SGHAT and CDR2 FQNNGV. The CDR3 is made up of 15 amino acids. Repertoires were generated with immunoSEQ multiplex PCR, while TCRdb's copy carries only in-frame clones and drops some. The data contain approximately 1.4 million clones, approximately 98% of them singletons. About this clone: The target antigen is unknown.

The chain is built from TRBV11-2 and TRBJ2-3; a possible D gene is TRBD2 (6 bases). Sequencing was carried out using naive CD4+ T cells sorted from blood. Noted subset: CD45RA+ positively selected. This clonotype originated in a man in his thirties or forties in good health. CDR3 protein: CASSPRTIPADTQYF. CDR3 nucleotides: TGTGCCAGCAGCCCCCGGACTATTCCCGCAGATACGCAGTATTTT.